This T cell receptor (beta chain) came from a study of Graves' ophthalmopathy and Graves' hyperthyroidism. Notes on the study in general: A majority of expanded thyroid clonotypes exceeding 0.001 frequency were likewise present in blood.

RNA served as the template for amplifying TCR beta CDR3 regions. An initial RT-PCR round employing HTBI primers preceded a second-round multiplex PCR. MiXCR, applied by TCRdb to the multiplex PCR reads, yields one record per CDR3 protein. This table holds over 200,000 distinct CDR3 sequences, about 32% found once. Germline-derived CDR1 and CDR2 are MNHEY and SVGEGT. The CDR3 is 13 residues long. Exclusion criteria comprised other autoimmune diseases, uncontrolled infections, pregnancy or lactation in patients. In the case of this clonotype: Its matching antigen is unknown. A junction boundary mismatches the germline segment, possibly from a read error.

The J gene is TRBJ2-2, the V gene TRBV6-2 or TRBV6-3; 7 positions agree with TRBD1. The source of this sequence is a man aged 45-65 years with Graves' ophthalmopathy. What was sequenced was peripheral blood. In DNA, the CDR3 is TGCGCCACCAACAGGGGATGGGGACGGGAGCTGTTTTTT. It is translated as CATNRGWGRELFF.